This T cell receptor (beta chain) was retrieved from a study of OX40 agonist ivuxolimab in advanced cancers. In the study overall: Ivuxolimab, an agonistic anti-OX40 (CD134) antibody, was given to patients. Three patients responded partially, comprising one with hepatocellular carcinoma and two with cutaneous melanoma. Broader study findings: CD8+ T cells averaged more expanded clones than CD4+.

A note on this clone: Antigen: not known.

The V gene's germline CDR1 is SGHAT and CDR2 FQNNGV. This CDR3 comprises 18 residues. V shed 5 bases and J 0 bases; nucleotides not matched to a gene: 8. Some clones are missing from TCRdb's copy, which holds only in-frame ones; the method was immunoSEQ multiplex PCR. The table lists about 88,000 clones, 75% to 90% of them singletons. The input for sequencing was CD4+ or CD8+ T cells sorted from blood, taken in a trial of the OX40 agonist ivuxolimab. The chain uses TRBV11-2 and TRBJ2-6; 9 positions agree with TRBD2. The receptor comes from an adult with an advanced solid tumor such as melanoma, head and neck, liver or kidney cancer. CDR3 region: CASSPGLARHSGANVLTF. The CDR3 nucleotides read TGTGCCAGCAGCCCTGGACTAGCGCGTCACTCTGGGGCCAACGTCCTGACTTTC.